A selection of T cell receptor beta chains follows, all from one sample in a study of shared clonotypes between healthy human individuals. Profiling relied on immunoSEQ multiplex PCR, and the TCRdb table lists in-frame clones only, not all of them. The data show some 500,000 clones, with roughly 80% seen just once and 12% held by the top ten. The sequencing input was PBMCs. These receptors were obtained from a woman in her thirties or forties in good health. Some clones in this sample may be carry-over from other donors' samples. The CDR3 runs from the conserved cysteine through the conserved F or W. D genes are given only for firm matches. A row's size may be missing; if present it is once, few, many or a size class.

clone_size | j_call | d_call | v_call | cdr3_nt | cdr3_aa
. | TRBJ2-7 | TRBD1 | TRBV18 | TGTGCCAGCTCAGCTATCGGGACAGCAAGTTACGAGCAGTACTTC | CASSAIGTASYEQYF
. | TRBJ1-1 | . | TRBV9 | TGTGCCAGCAGCCTCGGGAATATGGGCACTGAAGCTTTCTTT | CASSLGNMGTEAFF
. | TRBJ1-5 | . | TRBV7-9 | TGTGCCAGCAGCTTAGAAGAAGGGGCGCCCCAGCATTTT | CASSLEEGAPQHF
. | TRBJ1-5 | . | TRBV28 | TGTGCCAGCAGCACCTTAGAACAGCCCCAGCATTTT | CASSTLEQPQHF
. | TRBJ2-1 | TRBD2 | TRBV9 | TGTGCCAGCAGCCCTCGGGGGGACTCCTACAATGAGCAGTTCTTC | CASSPRGDSYNEQFF
. | TRBJ2-7 | TRBD1 | TRBV4-1 | TGCGCCAGCAGCCCCTGGACAGGGGGCTACGAGCAGTACTTC | CASSPWTGGYEQYF
. | TRBJ2-1 | TRBD2 | TRBV7-2 | TGTGCCAGCAGCTTAGCCAGCGGGAGTGGGGGTGAGCAGTTCTTC | CASSLASGSGGEQFF
. | TRBJ1-2 | TRBD1 | TRBV5-4 | TGTGCCAGCAGCCGGACAGGGGCGAGTGGCTACACCTTC | CASSRTGASGYTF
few | TRBJ2-6 | . | TRBV28 | TGTGCCAGCAGGCCCTCGGGGGCGCCAGGGGCCAACGTCCTGACTTTC | CASRPSGAPGANVLTF
. | TRBJ1-4 | TRBD1 | TRBV5-1 | TGCGCCACCCGATCCGGGACAGGGGCAACTAATGAAAAACTGTTTTTT | CATRSGTGATNEKLFF
. | TRBJ2-7 | . | TRBV19 | TGTGCCAGTAGCCGGGGCCTCAACAACGAGCAGTACTTC | CASSRGLNNEQYF
many | TRBJ1-4 | . | TRBV5-1 | TGCGCCAGCAGCTTATTACGGGCAGGGCAAAATGAAAAACTGTTTTTT | CASSLLRAGQNEKLFF
. | TRBJ1-2 | TRBD1 | TRBV28 | TGTGCCAGCAGGAGGACAGGGTCCCACTATGGCTACACCTTC | CASRRTGSHYGYTF
few | TRBJ2-7 | . | TRBV25-1 | TGTGCCAGAGTGGGCAGGAACTACGAGCAGTACTTC | CARVGRNYEQYF
. | TRBJ2-5 | . | TRBV28 | TGTGCCAGCAGTTTATGGCAGACCCAGTACTTC | CASSLWQTQYF
. | TRBJ1-4 | . | TRBV5-6 | TGTGCCAGCAGCCCCGGGGTGGGGTCAACTAATGAAAAACTGTTTTTT | CASSPGVGSTNEKLFF
. | TRBJ2-1 | . | TRBV7-2 | TGTGCCAGCAGCTCCAACCCAATGGGCGGGCAGTTCTTC | CASSSNPMGGQFF
. | TRBJ2-5 | . | TRBV2 | TGTGCCAGCAGTGAGGTACAAGAGACCCAGTACTTC | CASSEVQETQYF
. | TRBJ1-1 | . | TRBV2 | TGTGCCAGCAGTGGCCAAAGGGCGAACACTGAAGCTTTCTTT | CASSGQRANTEAFF
. | TRBJ2-3 | . | TRBV5-8 | TGTGCCAGCATTCCGGGACCCCGTACGTATTTT | CASIPGPRTYF
. | TRBJ2-7 | TRBD1 | TRBV29-1 | TGCAGCGTTGATCGGACAGGACTCGGCGAGCAGTACTTC | CSVDRTGLGEQYF
few | TRBJ2-1 | TRBD2 | TRBV6-4 | TGTGCCAGCAGTGATATTGCGGGAGACTACAATGAGCAGTTCTTC | CASSDIAGDYNEQFF
many | TRBJ2-3 | . | TRBV7-2 | TGTGCCAGCAGCTTAGACCCGAGTAGCGTCACAGATATGCAGTATTTT | CASSLDPSSVTDMQYF
. | TRBJ1-5 | TRBD1 | TRBV2 | TGTGCCAGCAGTGTGGGACAGGCCAATCAGCCCCAGCATTTT | CASSVGQANQPQHF
. | TRBJ1-2 | TRBD1 | TRBV10-2 | TGCGCCAGCAGTAAGGGACAGGGGGCGAGGTACACCTTC | CASSKGQGARYTF
. | TRBJ2-1 | TRBD2 | TRBV27 | TGTGCCAGCAGCTCTCTAGCGGGGTACAATGAGCAGTTCTTC | CASSSLAGYNEQFF
. | TRBJ1-1 | . | TRBV19 | TGTGCCAGTAGTATAGTTAGTCCGGTGAACACTGAAGCTTTCTTT | CASSIVSPVNTEAFF
. | TRBJ2-7 | . | TRBV30 | TGTGCCTGGAGTGTACGGCGTTCAGGGGAGGGGGAGCAGTACTTC | CAWSVRRSGEGEQYF
. | TRBJ1-5 | . | TRBV6-8 | TGTGCCAGCAACAGGGTGGGCAATCAGCCCCAGCATTTT | CASNRVGNQPQHF
. | TRBJ2-2 | . | TRBV7-3 | TGTGCCAGCAGCCCCGGGGGGGAGCTGTTTTTT | CASSPGGELFF
. | TRBJ2-2 | TRBD1 | TRBV7-2 | TGTGCCAGCAGCTGGGGGACAGGGGACACCGGGGAGCTGTTTTTT | CASSWGTGDTGELFF